This T cell receptor (beta chain) is drawn from a study of T cell repertoires in aging, cancer and after chemotherapy. Multiplex touch-down PCR with TRB-A/B primers amplified rearranged V-D-J TRB sequences. Via MiXCR, TCRdb re-called the multiplex PCR reads, giving one row per CDR3 protein. The repertoire has roughly 4,000 distinct CDR3 sequences, around 30% of them found once; the top ten carry less than 6.5%. This CDR3 has 15 residues. Losses at the gene ends were 6 bases for V and 4 bases for J; bases not matched to a gene: 11. CDR1 and CDR2 from the germline V gene are MNHEY and SVGAGI. Amplification of TCR beta used genomic DNA extracted from peripheral blood.

The source material was blood. J is TRBJ1-1 and V is TRBV6-5; 7 positions match TRBD1. This TCR came from a human donor in good health. The CDR3 reads CASSLLGNRGTEAFF. CDR3 coding DNA: TGTGCCAGCAGCCTATTGGGCAACAGGGGCACTGAAGCTTTCTTT.